This T cell receptor (beta chain) was profiled in a study of Ad26.COV2.S vaccination and SARS-CoV-2 variants. Findings and limits, study-wide: Relative to placebo recipients, vaccine recipients exhibited elevated spike-specific TCR breadth.

Sequencing was performed with immunoSEQ multiplex PCR; in TCRdb, only in-frame clones are kept and a portion is missing. The table records about 350,000 clones, 88% of them present only once. CDR3 length: 14 residues. V was pared by 7 bases and J by 5 bases, with 14 bases between. CDR1 is SEHNR and CDR2 is FQNEAQ in the germline V gene (reference sequence). Indicated treatment: about 20 received Ad26.COV2.S at low or high dose, single or two shots; several received placebo; per-sample allocation not given. All samples were drawn on day 63, counting from the first vaccine or placebo injection. For this clone: Its antigen is still unknown.

This receptor was identified in a person between 18 and 59 years old who received the Ad26.COV2.S COVID-19 vaccine or a placebo. Sequencing used peripheral blood, obtained in a trial of Ad26.COV2.S vaccine versus placebo. The chain carries TRBV7-9 and TRBJ1-4; D perhaps matches TRBD1 (6 bases). The CDR3 bases are TGTGCCAGCACCGACCGGGGGGGCAATGAAAAACTGTTTTTT. As protein: CASTDRGGNEKLFF.